This record looks at one T cell receptor beta chain sequence and its context. Losses at the gene ends were 1 base for V and 10 bases for J; bases not matched to a gene: 4. This CDR3 is 13 amino acids long. From germline, CDR1 is LNHNV and CDR2 YYDKDF (reference sequence). This sample is part of a study of blood T cell repertoires in COVID-19. For the study at large: The origin of the acute and convalescent COVID-19 samples was the United States, Italy and Spain. Sources were T cells, B-cell-depleted T cells, or PBMCs; the material itself was cDNA or gDNA.

Per the authors' pipeline: Counts of nucleated cells, estimated from reference gene primer amplification, were obtained. The repertoire was sequenced with immunoSEQ multiplex PCR; TCRdb's copy has only in-frame clones and lacks some. V and J calls and clone size are given by that table; D and trimming were obtained from the DNA. The sample has fewer than 200,000 clones, 75% to 80% seen once. This receptor was obtained from a woman aged 70-85 years with acute or convalescent COVID-19. The chain couples TRBV15 to TRBJ2-1; 7 bases are a match to TRBD2. Sequencing was done on a sample of peripheral blood. The CDR3 nucleotides are TGTGCCACCAGCAGAGCGGCGGGAGAAGAGCAGTTCTTC. Residues: CATSRAAGEEQFF.